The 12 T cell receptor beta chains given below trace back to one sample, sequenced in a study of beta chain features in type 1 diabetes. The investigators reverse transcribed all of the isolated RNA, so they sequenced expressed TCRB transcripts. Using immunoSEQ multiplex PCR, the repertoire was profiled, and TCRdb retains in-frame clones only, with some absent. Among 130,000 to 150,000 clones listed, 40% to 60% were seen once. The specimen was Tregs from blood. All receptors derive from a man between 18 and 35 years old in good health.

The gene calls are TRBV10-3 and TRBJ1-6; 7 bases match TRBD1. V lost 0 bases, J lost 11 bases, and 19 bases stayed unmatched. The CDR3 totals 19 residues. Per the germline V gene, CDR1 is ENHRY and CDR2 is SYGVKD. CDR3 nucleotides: TGTGCCATCAGTGAGTCGAGTGGTACAGTAAACTTAGGGGGCCCACCCCTCCACTTT. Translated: CAISESSGTVNLGGPPLHF.

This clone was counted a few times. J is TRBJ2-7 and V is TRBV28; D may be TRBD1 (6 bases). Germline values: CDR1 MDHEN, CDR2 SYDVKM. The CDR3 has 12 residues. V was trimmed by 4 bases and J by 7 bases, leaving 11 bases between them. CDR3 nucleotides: TGTGCCAGCAGTTCCAGGGGCGAGGAGCAGTACTTC. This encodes CASSSRGEEQYF.

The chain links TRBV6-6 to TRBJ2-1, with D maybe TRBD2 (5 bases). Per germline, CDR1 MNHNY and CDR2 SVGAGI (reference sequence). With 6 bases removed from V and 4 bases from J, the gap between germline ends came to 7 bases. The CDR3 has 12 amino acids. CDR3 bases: TGTGCCAGCAGAAGCGGTTACAATGAGCAGTTCTTC. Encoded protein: CASRSGYNEQFF.

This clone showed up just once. DNA of the CDR3: TGTGCCAGCAGCTTAACGAGACAGGTTACTGAAGCTTTCTTT. It codes for CASSLTRQVTEAFF. The chain employs TRBV11-2 and TRBJ1-1; perhaps TRBD1 as D (6 bases). The V end was cut by 2 bases, the J end by 5 bases, with 12 bases between. The CDR3 consists of 14 residues. Germline assignment: CDR1 SGHAT and CDR2 FQNNGV.

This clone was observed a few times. Written as DNA, the CDR3 is TGCGCCAGCGCGGACAGGGGGCCTAATGAAAAACTGTTTTTT. It encodes CASADRGPNEKLFF. This rearrangement joins TRBV5-1 to TRBJ1-4, with 11 bases lining up with TRBD1. V dropped 7 bases and J dropped 3; count of bases not matched to a gene: 2. This CDR3 contains 14 residues. Germline V gene sequence: CDR1 SGHRS, CDR2 YFSETQ.

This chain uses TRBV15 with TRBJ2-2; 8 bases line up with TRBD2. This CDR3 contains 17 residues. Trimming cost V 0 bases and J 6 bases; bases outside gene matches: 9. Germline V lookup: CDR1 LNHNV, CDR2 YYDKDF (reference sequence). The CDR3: CATSRDPTGGPSGELFF. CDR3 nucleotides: TGTGCCACCAGCAGAGATCCCACGGGAGGGCCCTCCGGGGAGCTGTTTTTT.

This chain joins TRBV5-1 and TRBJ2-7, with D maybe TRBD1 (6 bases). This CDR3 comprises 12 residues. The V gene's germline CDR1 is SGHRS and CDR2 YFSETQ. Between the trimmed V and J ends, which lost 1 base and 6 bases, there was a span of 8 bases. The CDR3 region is CASSLTGREQYF. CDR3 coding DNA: TGCGCCAGCAGCTTGACAGGGCGCGAGCAGTACTTC.

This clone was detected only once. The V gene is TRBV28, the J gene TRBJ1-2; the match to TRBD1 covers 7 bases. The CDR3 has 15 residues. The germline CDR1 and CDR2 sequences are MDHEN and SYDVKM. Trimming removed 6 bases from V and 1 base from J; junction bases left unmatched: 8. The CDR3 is CASRSDTGVNYGYTF. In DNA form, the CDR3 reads TGTGCCAGCAGGTCTGATACAGGGGTTAACTATGGCTACACCTTC.

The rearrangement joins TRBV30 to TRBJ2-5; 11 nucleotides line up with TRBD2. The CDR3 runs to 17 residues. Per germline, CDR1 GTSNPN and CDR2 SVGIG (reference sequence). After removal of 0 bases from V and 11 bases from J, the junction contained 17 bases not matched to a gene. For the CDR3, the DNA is TGTGCCTGGAGTGTACTGCCTTTGGTAGCGGGAGGGAACAAGCAGTACTTC. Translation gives CAWSVLPLVAGGNKQYF.

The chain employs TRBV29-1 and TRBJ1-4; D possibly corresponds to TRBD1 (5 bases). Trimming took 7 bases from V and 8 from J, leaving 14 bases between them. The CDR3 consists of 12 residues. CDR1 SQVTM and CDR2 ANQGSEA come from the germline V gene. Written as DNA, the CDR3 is TGCAGCGCCAGAGGACACGACGAAAAACTGTTTTTT. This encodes CSARGHDEKLFF. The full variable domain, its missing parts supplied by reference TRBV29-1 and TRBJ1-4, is SAVISQKPSRDICQRGTSLTIQCQVDSQVTMMFWYRQQPGQSLTLIATANQGSEATYESGFVIDKFPISRPNLTFSTLTVSNMSPEDSSIYLCSARGHDEKLFFGSGTQLSVL.

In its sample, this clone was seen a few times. This CDR3 is CASSYRAGNTEAFF. CDR3 nucleotide sequence: TGTGCCAGTAGTTACAGGGCAGGGAACACTGAAGCTTTCTTT. The chain employs TRBV19 and TRBJ1-1, with a possible D match to TRBD1 (6 bases). The CDR3 has 14 residues. Between the trimmed V and J ends, which lost 5 bases and 1 base, there was a span of 11 bases. CDR1 is LNHDA, CDR2 SQIVND, per germline (reference sequence).

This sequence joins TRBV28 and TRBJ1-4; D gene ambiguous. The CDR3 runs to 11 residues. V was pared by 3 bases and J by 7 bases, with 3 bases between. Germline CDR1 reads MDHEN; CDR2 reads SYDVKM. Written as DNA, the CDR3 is TGTGCCAGCAGTTTCCTTGAAAAACTGTTTTTT. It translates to CASSFLEKLFF.